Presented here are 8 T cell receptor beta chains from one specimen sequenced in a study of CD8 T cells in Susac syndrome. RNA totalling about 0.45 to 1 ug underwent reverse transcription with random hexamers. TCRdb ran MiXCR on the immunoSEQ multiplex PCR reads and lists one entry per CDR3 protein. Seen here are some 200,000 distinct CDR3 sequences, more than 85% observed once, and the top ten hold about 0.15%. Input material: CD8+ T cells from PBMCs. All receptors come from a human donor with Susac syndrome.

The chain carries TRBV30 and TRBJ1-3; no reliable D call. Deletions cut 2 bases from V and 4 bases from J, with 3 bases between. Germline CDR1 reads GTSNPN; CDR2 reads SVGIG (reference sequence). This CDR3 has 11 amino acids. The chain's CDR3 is CAWSLGNTIYF. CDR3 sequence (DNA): TGTGCCTGGAGTCTGGGAAACACCATATATTTT.

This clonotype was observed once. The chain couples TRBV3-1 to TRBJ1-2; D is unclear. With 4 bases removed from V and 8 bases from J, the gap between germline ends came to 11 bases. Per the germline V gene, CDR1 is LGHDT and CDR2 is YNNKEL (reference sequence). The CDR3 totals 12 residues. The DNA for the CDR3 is TGTGCCAGCAGCCCAATCGGTGGGGGCTACACCTTC. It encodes CASSPIGGGYTF.

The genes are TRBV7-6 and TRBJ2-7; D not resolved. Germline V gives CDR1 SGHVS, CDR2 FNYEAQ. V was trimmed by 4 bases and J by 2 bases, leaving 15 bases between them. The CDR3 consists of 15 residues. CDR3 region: CASSSLRGRTYEQYF. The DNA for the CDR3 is TGTGCCAGCAGCTCCCTCCGCGGTCGGACCTACGAGCAGTACTTC.

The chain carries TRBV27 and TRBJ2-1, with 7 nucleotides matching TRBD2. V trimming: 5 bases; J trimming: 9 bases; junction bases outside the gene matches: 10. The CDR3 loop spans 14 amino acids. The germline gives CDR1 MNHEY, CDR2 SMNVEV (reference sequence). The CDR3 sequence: CASSVSGTLSEQFF. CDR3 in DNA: TGTGCCAGCAGTGTAAGCGGGACCCTCAGTGAGCAGTTCTTC.

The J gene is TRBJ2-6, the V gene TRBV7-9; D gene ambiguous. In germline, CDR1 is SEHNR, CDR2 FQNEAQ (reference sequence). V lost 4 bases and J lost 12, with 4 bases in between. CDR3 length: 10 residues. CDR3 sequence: CASSSPVLTF. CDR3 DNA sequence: TGTGCCAGCAGCTCCCCCGTCCTGACTTTC. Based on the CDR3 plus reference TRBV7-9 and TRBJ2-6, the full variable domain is DTGVSQNPRHKITKRGQNVTFRCDPISEHNRLYWYRQTLGQGPEFLTYFQNEAQLEKSRLLSDRFSAERPKGSFSTLEIQRTEQGDSAMYLCASSSPVLTFGAGSRLTVL.

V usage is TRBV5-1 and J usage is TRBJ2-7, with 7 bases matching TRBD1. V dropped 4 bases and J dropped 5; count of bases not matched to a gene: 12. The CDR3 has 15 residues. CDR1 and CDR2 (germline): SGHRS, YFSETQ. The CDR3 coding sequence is TGCGCCAGCAGCGCAAAACAGGGGATGAGGGACGAGCAGTACTTC. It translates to CASSAKQGMRDEQYF.

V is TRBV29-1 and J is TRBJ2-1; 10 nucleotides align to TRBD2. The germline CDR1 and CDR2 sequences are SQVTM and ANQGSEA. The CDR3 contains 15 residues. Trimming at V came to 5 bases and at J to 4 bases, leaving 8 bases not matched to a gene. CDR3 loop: CSVSLAGVGYNEQFF. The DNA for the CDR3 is TGCAGCGTTAGTCTAGCGGGAGTAGGTTACAATGAGCAGTTCTTC.

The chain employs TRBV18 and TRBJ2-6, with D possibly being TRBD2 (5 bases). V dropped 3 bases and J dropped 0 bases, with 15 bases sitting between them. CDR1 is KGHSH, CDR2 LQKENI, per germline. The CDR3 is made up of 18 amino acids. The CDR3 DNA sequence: TGTGCCAGCTCACCGCTCGGGGTCCCTAGCTCTGGGGCCAACGTCCTGACTTTC. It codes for CASSPLGVPSSGANVLTF.